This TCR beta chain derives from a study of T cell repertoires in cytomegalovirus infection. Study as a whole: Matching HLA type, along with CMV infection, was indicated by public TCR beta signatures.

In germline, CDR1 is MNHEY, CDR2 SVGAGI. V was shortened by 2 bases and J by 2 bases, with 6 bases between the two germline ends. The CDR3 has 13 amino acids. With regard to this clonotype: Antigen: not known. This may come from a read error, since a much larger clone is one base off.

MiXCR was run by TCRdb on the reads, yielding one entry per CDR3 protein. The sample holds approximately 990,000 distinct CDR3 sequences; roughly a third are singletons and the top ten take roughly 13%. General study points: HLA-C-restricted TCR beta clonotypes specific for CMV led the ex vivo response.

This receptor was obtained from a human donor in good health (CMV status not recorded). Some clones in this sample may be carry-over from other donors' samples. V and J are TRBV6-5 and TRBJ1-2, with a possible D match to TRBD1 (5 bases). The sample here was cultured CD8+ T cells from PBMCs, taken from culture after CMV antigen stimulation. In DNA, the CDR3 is TGTGCCAGCAGTTACGCAGGGAACTATGGCTACACCTTC. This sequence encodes CASSYAGNYGYTF.